The 22 T cell receptor beta chains below all came from one sample that was sequenced in a study of cytomegalovirus exposure and HLA in healthy donors. The PCR used 60 Vbeta and 13 Jbeta primers. Generated by immunoSEQ multiplex PCR, the TCRdb table keeps only in-frame clones and is missing some. This sample has roughly 290,000 clones, with approximately 90% found just once. The sequenced material came from PBMCs. All receptors come from a woman in her late teens or twenties in good health and CMV-seronegative.

This clone turned up a few times. This CDR3 is CASSLAGGINNEKLFF. The CDR3 nucleotides read TGTGCCAGCAGCTTAGCAGGGGGCATTAATAATGAAAAACTGTTTTTT. This rearrangement joins TRBV11-2 to TRBJ1-4; 8 bases match TRBD1. CDR1 and CDR2 (germline): SGHAT, FQNNGV. This CDR3 is built from 16 residues. V shed 1 base and J 4 bases; nucleotides not matched to a gene: 5.

The chain is built from TRBV30 and TRBJ1-2, with D uncertain. Germline CDR1 and CDR2: GTSNPN and SVGIG (reference sequence). V was cut by 2 bases and J by 3 bases, with 19 bases left in between. There are 16 residues in the CDR3. CDR3 DNA: TGTGCCTGGAGTTCTCCTTTCTCAGCGGCCGACTATGGCTACACCTTC. As protein: CAWSSPFSAADYGYTF.

This chain connects TRBV6-5 to TRBJ1-2; TRBD1 matches at 11 bases. CDR3 length equals 15 residues. Germline values: CDR1 MNHEY, CDR2 SVGAGI. The J segment lost 8 bases and the V segment lost 7 bases, leaving 12 bases of the junction unmatched. This chain's CDR3 is CASTHGQGAILGYTF. DNA of the CDR3: TGTGCCAGCACCCACGGACAGGGGGCCATTCTAGGCTACACCTTC.

Of note for this clone: The junction does not match germline at one end; this may be a read error. The chain joins TRBV7-9 to TRBJ2-1, with 7 positions matching TRBD1. CDR3 length: 13 amino acids. The germline CDR1 and CDR2 sequences are SEHNR and FQNEAQ (reference sequence). In DNA, the CDR3 is TGTTCCAGCAGCTTAACAGGGGACAATGAGCAGTTCTTC. Translated: CSSSLTGDNEQFF.

J is TRBJ1-5 and V is TRBV7-2; D ambiguous. Trimming left V 5 bases short and J 5 bases short, with 13 bases between. The CDR3 consists of 14 residues. Germline lookup yields CDR1 SGHTA and CDR2 FQGNSA. The CDR3 protein is CASSLVPPDQPQHF. In DNA form, the CDR3 reads TGTGCCAGCAGCCTCGTCCCCCCAGATCAGCCCCAGCATTTT.

This clone turned up a few times. This rearrangement joins TRBV7-9 to TRBJ2-1, with 10 bases lining up with TRBD2. V lost 0 bases to trimming and J lost 2 bases; unmatched junction nucleotides: 7. The CDR3 totals 18 residues. CDR1 and CDR2 (germline): SEHNR, FQNEAQ (reference sequence). The CDR3 sequence: CASSLARLAGAPYNEQFF. In DNA form, the CDR3 reads TGTGCCAGCAGCTTAGCGAGGCTAGCGGGGGCCCCCTACAATGAGCAGTTCTTC.

The gene calls are TRBV6-1 and TRBJ2-7, with D possibly TRBD2 on 6 matching bases. Germline V lookup: CDR1 MNHNS, CDR2 SASEGT. Trimming left V 4 bases short and J 4 bases short, with 11 bases between. The CDR3 sequence is 13 residues long. The CDR3 sequence: CASSGVGGYEQYF. In DNA form, the CDR3 reads TGTGCCAGCAGTGGAGTGGGAGGATACGAGCAGTACTTC.

The V call is TRBV5-1, the J call TRBJ2-4; possible D gene TRBD2, 5 bases. Deletions cut 4 bases from V and 0 bases from J, with 23 bases between. Looked up from germline, CDR1 is SGHRS and CDR2 is YFSETQ. This CDR3 is 19 amino acids long. This CDR3 reads CASSTSSIAGELAKNIQYF. CDR3 in DNA: TGCGCCAGCAGCACCTCAAGTATTGCTGGGGAGTTAGCCAAAAACATTCAGTACTTC.

The chain employs TRBV6-5 and TRBJ2-6; D possibly corresponds to TRBD2 (6 bases). The V and J ends lost 2 bases and 2 bases respectively, with 7 bases between them. CDR1 is MNHEY and CDR2 is SVGAGI in the germline V gene. CDR3 size: 15 residues. The CDR3 region is CASSYGGTGANVLTF. The CDR3 coding sequence is TGTGCCAGCAGTTACGGAGGGACTGGGGCCAACGTCCTGACTTTC.

The sample holds one count of this clone. This chain joins TRBV25-1 and TRBJ2-1, with 8 bases aligning to TRBD2. V gave up 6 bases and J gave up 10 bases; unmatched junction bases: 8. CDR3 length equals 13 residues. Per germline, CDR1 MGHDK and CDR2 SYGVNS. This CDR3 is CASSLREGDEQFF. The CDR3 bases are TGTGCCAGCAGCCTCCGGGAGGGGGACGAGCAGTTCTTC. Full variable domain (remainder filled in from reference TRBV25-1 and TRBJ2-1): EADIYQTPRYLVIGTGKKITLECSQTMGHDKMYWYQQDPGMELHLIHYSYGVNSTEKGDLSSESTVSRIRTEHFPLTLESARPSHTSQYLCASSLREGDEQFFGPGTRLTVL.

This clone is a singleton in its sample. The chain recombines TRBV5-1 with TRBJ2-4; the match to TRBD1 covers 9 bases. This CDR3 has 19 amino acids. V trimming: 5 bases; J trimming: 2 bases; junction bases outside the gene matches: 17. In germline, CDR1 is SGHRS, CDR2 YFSETQ. The CDR3 loop is CASSSQGDRASQSKNIQYF. CDR3 sequence (DNA): TGCGCCAGCAGTTCACAGGGGGACAGGGCTTCACAATCCAAAAACATTCAGTACTTC. The full variable domain, in which reference TRBV5-1 and TRBJ2-4 provide the parts outside the CDR3, is KAGVTQTPRYLIKTRGQQVTLSCSPISGHRSVSWYQQTPGQGLQFLFEYFSETQRNKGNFPGRFSGRQFSNSRSEMNVSTLELGDSALYLCASSSQGDRASQSKNIQYFGAGTRLSVL.

J is TRBJ1-5 and V is TRBV6-4, with TRBD1 matching 7 bases. The trim removed 3 bases at V and 0 bases at J, leaving 5 bases unmatched. From germline, CDR1 is MRHNA and CDR2 SNTAGT. This CDR3 is 16 amino acids long. CDR3 loop: CASSDSRGTSNQPQHF. CDR3 sequence (DNA): TGTGCCAGCAGTGATTCCAGGGGGACTAGCAATCAGCCCCAGCATTTT.

V and J are TRBV11-2 and TRBJ2-1; D remains unclear. CDR3 length: 14 residues. Looked up from germline, CDR1 is SGHAT and CDR2 is FQNNGV. The ends were cut back, 4 bases at V and 5 bases at J, with 12 bases in the middle. The CDR3 reads CASSSTPGNNEQFF. The CDR3 DNA reads as TGTGCCAGCAGCTCCACCCCGGGTAACAATGAGCAGTTCTTC.

This clone came up once. The V gene is TRBV23-1, the J gene TRBJ2-1; TRBD1 matches 8 bases. TRBV23-1 counts as an open reading frame of uncertain function. The J segment lost 3 bases and the V segment lost 5 bases, leaving 9 bases of the junction unmatched. CDR3 size: 16 residues. The CDR3, as DNA: TGCGCCAGCAGTGCCTCACAGGGGGGATGCTACAATGAGCAGTTCTTC. This codes for CASSASQGGCYNEQFF.

V is TRBV7-6 and J is TRBJ2-7; no clear D gene. Germline assignment: CDR1 SGHVS and CDR2 FNYEAQ. The V and J ends lost 1 base and 5 bases respectively, with 9 bases between them. This CDR3 spans 13 amino acids. In nucleotides, the CDR3 is TGTGCCAGCAGCTTAGTATCGAGGAACGAGCAGTACTTC. Translated: CASSLVSRNEQYF.

The chain couples TRBV27 to TRBJ1-6; 7 nucleotides agree with TRBD1. Germline-derived CDR1 and CDR2 are MNHEY and SMNVEV (reference sequence). With V trimmed by 9 bases and J by 5 bases, 4 bases remained unmatched. This CDR3 region has 13 residues. CDR3 nucleotide sequence: TGTGCCAGTAAAGGGACAGATAATTCACCCCTCCACTTT. It is translated as CASKGTDNSPLHF.

The chain couples TRBV5-4 to TRBJ1-6, with 10 bases matching TRBD1. CDR3 length equals 16 residues. J gave up 2 bases and V 3 bases, and 2 bases lay outside the gene matches. Looked up from germline, CDR1 is SGHNT and CDR2 is YYREEE (reference sequence). In DNA form, the CDR3 reads TGTGCCAGCAGCTCGACAGGGGGCACCTATAATTCACCCCTCCACTTT. It specifies CASSSTGGTYNSPLHF.

V gene TRBV12-5 combines with J gene TRBJ1-5; D is unclear. Looked up from germline, CDR1 is LGHNT and CDR2 is FRNRAP. The CDR3 spans 14 residues. Trimming left V 5 bases short and J 7 bases short, with 15 bases between. CDR3 residues: CASGQEAGSQPQHF. CDR3 in DNA: TGTGCTAGTGGTCAGGAGGCTGGGAGCCAGCCCCAGCATTTT.

A remark on this clone: The junction does not match germline at one end; this may be a read error. V is TRBV7-9 and J is TRBJ1-2; 7 bases agree with TRBD1. CDR1 is SEHNR and CDR2 is FQNEAQ in the germline V gene (reference sequence). This CDR3 contains 15 residues. The CDR3 region is CSSSLGRGPDYGYTF. CDR3 bases: TGTTCCAGCAGCTTAGGTAGGGGGCCAGACTATGGCTACACCTTC.

The genes are TRBV19 and TRBJ1-6; a weak D match, TRBD1 (5 bases). The germline gives CDR1 LNHDA, CDR2 SQIVND (reference sequence). The V end lost 6 bases, the J end lost 6 bases, and 12 bases lay between the germline ends. The CDR3 extends over 14 amino acids. The CDR3 loop reads CASSLGPANSPLHF. In nucleotides, the CDR3 is TGTGCCAGTAGCCTGGGGCCGGCTAATTCACCCCTCCACTTT.

The chain recombines TRBV9 with TRBJ1-1; no definite D call. Germline assignment: CDR1 SGDLS and CDR2 YYNGEE. Trimming removed 4 bases from V and 0 bases from J, with 10 bases in between. The CDR3 covers 14 residues. The CDR3 is CASSREIMNTEAFF. CDR3 nucleotide sequence: TGTGCCAGCAGCCGAGAGATCATGAACACTGAAGCTTTCTTT.

The chain's CDR3 is CASKEGGANTGELFF. CDR3 bases: TGTGCCAGCAAGGAAGGAGGGGCAAATACCGGGGAGCTGTTTTTT. The chain is built from TRBV2 and TRBJ2-2; maybe TRBD2 (6 bases). The CDR3 is made up of 15 amino acids. In germline, CDR1 is SNHLY, CDR2 FYNNEI. Trimming cost V 7 bases and J 5 bases, with 17 bases left between them.